This record concerns one T cell receptor (beta chain) sequence. This sample was included in a study of untreated major depressive disorder. The CDR3 sequence is 11 residues long. The V gene's germline CDR1 is MDHEN and CDR2 SYDVKM. V dropped 4 bases and J dropped 5 bases, with 6 bases sitting between them. Method: immunoSEQ multiplex PCR; TCRdb's copy keeps in-frame clones and lacks some. This sample has some 21,000 clones; around 87% occur once, and the top ten carry about 5%. The material sequenced was CD4+ T cells from PBMCs. The rearrangement joins TRBV28 to TRBJ2-7; no clear D gene. The TCR comes from a woman younger than 45 in good health. CDR3 in DNA: TGTGCCAGCAGTTCCCGCGACGAGCAGTACTTC. This sequence encodes CASSSRDEQYF.